The table lists the clone carrying this TCR beta chain with a few counts. What it binds is unknown. Stem cell-like memory, regulatory, central memory and naive CD4+ cells were sorted via CD45RO/CCR7/CD25/CD127/CD95/CD27. Every bit of the isolated RNA underwent reverse transcription, so sequencing read expressed TCRB transcripts. Assay used: immunoSEQ multiplex PCR; TCRdb lists only in-frame clones, some missing. The data show roughly 130,000 clones, less than 20% seen once. The trim removed 4 bases at V and 6 bases at J, leaving 3 bases unmatched. CDR1 is SGHTA and CDR2 is FQGNSA in the germline V gene. The CDR3 contains 13 residues. The record originates from a study of beta chain features in type 1 diabetes. As for the study in general: Sorted cells from all samples, numbering 95 million to 140 million, were examined.

Study-wide results and limits: Equally in patients and controls, PCR might preferentially amplify shorter templates. Researchers report that Type 1 diabetes patients had moderately but significantly shorter TCRB CDR3s across all four CD4+ subsets.

Sequencing used central memory CD4+ T cells from blood. The chain has TRBV7-2 and TRBJ2-4; 7 positions match TRBD1. The receptor's source is a man aged 25 to 40 with type 1 diabetes. The CDR3 is CASSSNRGNIQYF. The CDR3 nucleotides read TGTGCCAGCAGCTCGAACAGGGGAAACATTCAGTACTTC.